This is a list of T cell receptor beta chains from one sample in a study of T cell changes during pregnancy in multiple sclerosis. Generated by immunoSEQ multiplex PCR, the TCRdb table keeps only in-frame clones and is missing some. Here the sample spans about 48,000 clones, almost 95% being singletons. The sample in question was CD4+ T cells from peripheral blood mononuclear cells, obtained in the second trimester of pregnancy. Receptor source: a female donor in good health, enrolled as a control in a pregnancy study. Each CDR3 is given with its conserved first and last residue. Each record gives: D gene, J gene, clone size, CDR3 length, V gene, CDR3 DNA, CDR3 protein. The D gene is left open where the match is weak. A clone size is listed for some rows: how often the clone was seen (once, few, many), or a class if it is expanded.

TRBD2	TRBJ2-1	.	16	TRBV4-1	TGCGCCAGCAGCCAGACCGGAACTAGCGGGAGTTATGAGCAGTTCTTC	CASSQTGTSGSYEQFF
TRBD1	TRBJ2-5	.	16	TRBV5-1	TGCGCCAGCAGCTTGGGACCGACAGGGAATGGGGAGACCCAGTACTTC	CASSLGPTGNGETQYF
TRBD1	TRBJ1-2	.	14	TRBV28	TGTGCCAGTCTCGCCGACAGGGACCGGAGGGGCTACACCTTC	CASLADRDRRGYTF
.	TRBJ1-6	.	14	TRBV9	TGTGCCAGCAGCGTAGAGCCGAGGAATTCACCCCTCCACTTT	CASSVEPRNSPLHF
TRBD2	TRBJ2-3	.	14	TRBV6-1	TGTGCCACCTCAGCGGGAGCTAGCACAGATACGCAGTATTTT	CATSAGASTDTQYF
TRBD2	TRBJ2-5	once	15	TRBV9	TGTGCCAGCAGCGCGGGACCGACGGGGGGAGAGACCCAGTACTTC	CASSAGPTGGETQYF
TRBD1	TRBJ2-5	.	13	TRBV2	TGTGCCAGCGACAGGGGTCCGCAAGAGACCCAGTACTTC	CASDRGPQETQYF
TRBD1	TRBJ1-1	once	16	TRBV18	TGTGCCAGCTCACCAGGGCAGGGGGCAATCAACACTGAAGCTTTCTTT	CASSPGQGAINTEAFF
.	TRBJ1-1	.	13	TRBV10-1	TGCGCCAGCAGTGACCCCGCAAGCCCCGAAGCTTTCTTT	CASSDPASPEAFF
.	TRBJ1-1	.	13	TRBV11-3	TGTGCCAGCAGCTTGAACAGGGACACTGAAGCTTTCTTT	CASSLNRDTEAFF
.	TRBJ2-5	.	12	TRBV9	TGTGCCAGCAGCGGAGGGGGAGAGACCCAGTACTTC	CASSGGGETQYF
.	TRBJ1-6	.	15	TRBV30	TGTGCCTGGTCTAAGGGAGTAATTCACAATTCACCCCTCCACTTT	CAWSKGVIHNSPLHF
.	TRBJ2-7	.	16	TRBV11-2	TGTGCCAGCACCCTTTTTTTGGCTTCCAGCTCCTACGAGCAGTACTTC	CASTLFLASSSYEQYF
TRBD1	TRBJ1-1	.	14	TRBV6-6	TGTGCCAGTACGAAGACAGGGCGGAACACTGAAGCTTTCTTT	CASTKTGRNTEAFF
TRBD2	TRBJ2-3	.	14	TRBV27	TGTGCCAGCAGTTTTAGCGGGGGAGCAGATACGCAGTATTTT	CASSFSGGADTQYF
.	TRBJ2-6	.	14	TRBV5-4	TGTGCCAGCAGCTTGGCCGGGGGGGCCAACGTCCTGACTTTC	CASSLAGGANVLTF
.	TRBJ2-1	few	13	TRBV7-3	TGTGCCAGCAGCCGGGTGGCGGACAATGAGCAGTTCTTC	CASSRVADNEQFF
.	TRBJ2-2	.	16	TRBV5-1	TGCGCCAGCAGCTTGGTGGAGGTCTCTAACACCGGGGAGCTGTTTTTT	CASSLVEVSNTGELFF
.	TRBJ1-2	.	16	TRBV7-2	TGTGCCAGCAGGCCTTCCCGCGGGGCACTTAACTATGGCTACACCTTC	CASRPSRGALNYGYTF
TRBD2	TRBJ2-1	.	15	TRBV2	TGTGCCAGCAGTGGTACCCGCGGGGGGGACAATGAGCAGTTCTTC	CASSGTRGGDNEQFF
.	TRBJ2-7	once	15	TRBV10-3	TGTGCCATCAGGGTAGCGGAGGACGCCCCCTACGAGCAGTACTTC	CAIRVAEDAPYEQYF
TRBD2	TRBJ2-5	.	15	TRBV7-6	TGTGCCAGCAGCATTCGCGGGACTACCCAGGAGACCCAGTACTTC	CASSIRGTTQETQYF
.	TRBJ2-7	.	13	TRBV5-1	TGCGCCAGCAGCTCCCGGGAAGGCTACGAGCAGTACTTC	CASSSREGYEQYF
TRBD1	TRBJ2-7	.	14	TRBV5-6	TGTGCCAGCAAACCGGGACAGGGAAGGGGTGAGCAGTACTTC	CASKPGQGRGEQYF
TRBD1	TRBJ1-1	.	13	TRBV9	TGTGCCAGCACCACAGGGACAGAACGCGAAGCTTTCTTT	CASTTGTEREAFF
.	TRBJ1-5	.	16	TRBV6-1	TGTGCCAGCAGTGGGGCAGGGGTTATCAGCAATCAGCCCCAGCATTTT	CASSGAGVISNQPQHF
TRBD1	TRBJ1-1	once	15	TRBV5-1	TGCGCCAGCAAGGGGCAGGGGGCCCTGAACACTGAAGCTTTCTTT	CASKGQGALNTEAFF
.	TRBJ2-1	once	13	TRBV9	TGTGCCAGCAGCGTGGGCTTGCTCAGGGAGCAGTTCTTC	CASSVGLLREQFF
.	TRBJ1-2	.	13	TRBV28	TGTGCCAGCAGTCCGGACAGTAACTATGGCTACACCTTC	CASSPDSNYGYTF
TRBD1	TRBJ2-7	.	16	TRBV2	TGTGCCAGCAGTGGGCGAACAGGGGCCCTGTCCTACGAGCAGTACTTC	CASSGRTGALSYEQYF
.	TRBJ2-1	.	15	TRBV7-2	TGTGCCAGCAGCTTTGCCGGGAGAGCCTACAATGAGCAGTTCTTC	CASSFAGRAYNEQFF
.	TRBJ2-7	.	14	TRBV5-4	TGTGCCAGCAGTTTACAGGGCCGGGGAGACGAGCAGTACTTC	CASSLQGRGDEQYF
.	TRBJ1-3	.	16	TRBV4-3	TGCGCCAGCAGCCACAATACAGGCCTCTCTGGAAACACCATATATTTT	CASSHNTGLSGNTIYF
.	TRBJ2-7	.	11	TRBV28	TGTGCCAGCAGAGACAACAGGGATTGGTACTTC	CASRDNRDWYF
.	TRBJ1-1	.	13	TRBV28	TGTGCCAGCAGTTTCGAGGAGAGCACTGAAGCTTTCTTT	CASSFEESTEAFF
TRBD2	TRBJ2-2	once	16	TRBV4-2	TGTGCCAGCAGCCCGGAAGCGGGGGGTCACACCGGGGAGCTGTTTTTT	CASSPEAGGHTGELFF
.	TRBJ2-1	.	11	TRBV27	TGTGCCAGCATTCCGGACAATGAGCAGTTCTTC	CASIPDNEQFF
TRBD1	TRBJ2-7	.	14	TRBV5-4	TGTGCCAGCAGCCCAGGACAGGCCAGGGGCGAGCAGTACTTC	CASSPGQARGEQYF
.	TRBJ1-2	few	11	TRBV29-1	TGCAGCGTTCTGTGGACAGACGGCTACACCTTC	CSVLWTDGYTF
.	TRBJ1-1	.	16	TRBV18	TGTGCCAGCTCACCTGAGGGGGGGGCGGTTGACACTGAAGCTTTCTTT	CASSPEGGAVDTEAFF
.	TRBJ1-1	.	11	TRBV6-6	TGTGCCAGCCAAGAGGAGGGAAGGTCTTTCTTT	CASQEEGRSFF
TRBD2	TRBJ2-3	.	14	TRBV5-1	TGCGCCAGCAGCGCGGGTCGGGGGGCAGATACGCAGTATTTT	CASSAGRGADTQYF
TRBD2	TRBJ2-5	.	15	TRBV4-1	TGCGCCAGCAGGCGCCGGGACTACGTACAAGAGACCCAGTACTTC	CASRRRDYVQETQYF
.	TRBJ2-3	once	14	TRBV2	TGTGCCAGCAGTGGGACTTATCTCACAGATACGCAGTATTTT	CASSGTYLTDTQYF
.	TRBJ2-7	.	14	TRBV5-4	TGTGCCAGCAGCCCGGACAGTCGGCCTCGCGAGCAGTACTTC	CASSPDSRPREQYF
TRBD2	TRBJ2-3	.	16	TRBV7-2	TGTGCCAGCAGCTATAGCGGGACTTTTCGCACAGATACGCAGTATTTT	CASSYSGTFRTDTQYF
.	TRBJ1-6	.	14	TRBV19	TGTGCCAGTAGTATGGAGCAGGGCTATTCACCCCTCCACTTT	CASSMEQGYSPLHF
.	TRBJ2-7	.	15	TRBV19	TGTGCCAGTAGTATAGGACAGCCTTTCCCGGATGAGCAGTACTTC	CASSIGQPFPDEQYF
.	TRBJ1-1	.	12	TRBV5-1	TGCGCCAGCAGCGCGGGTTCATCGGAAGCTTTCTTT	CASSAGSSEAFF
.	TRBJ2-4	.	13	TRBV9	TGTGCCAGCAGCGTACAGGGTAGGGGCATTCAGTACTTC	CASSVQGRGIQYF
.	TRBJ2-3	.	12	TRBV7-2	TGTGCCAGCAGCTTACTTTTGGATACGCAGTATTTT	CASSLLLDTQYF
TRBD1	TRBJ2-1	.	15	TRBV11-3	TGTGCCAGCAGGGGGGACAGGGCTTCCTACAATGAGCAGTTCTTC	CASRGDRASYNEQFF
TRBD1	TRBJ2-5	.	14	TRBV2	TGTGCCAGCACCGGACAGGGCAACCGGGGGACCCAGTACTTC	CASTGQGNRGTQYF
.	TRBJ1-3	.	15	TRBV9	TGTGCCAGCAGTGCTACAGGGAACTCTGGAAACACCATATATTTT	CASSATGNSGNTIYF
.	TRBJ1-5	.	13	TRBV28	TGTGCCAGCAGTATTGACACGGCCCAGCCCCAGCATTTT	CASSIDTAQPQHF
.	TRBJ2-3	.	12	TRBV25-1	TGTGCCCTACGGACAGCCACAGATACGCAGTATTTT	CALRTATDTQYF
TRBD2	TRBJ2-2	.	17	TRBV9	TGTGCCAGCAGCGGGGGGTGGCCAGCGGGAAATACCGGGGAGCTGTTTTTT	CASSGGWPAGNTGELFF
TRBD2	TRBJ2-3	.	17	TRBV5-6	TGTGCCAGCAGTGACGGACTAGCGGGGGACTCGAGGGATACGCAGTATTTT	CASSDGLAGDSRDTQYF
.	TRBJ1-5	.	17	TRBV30	TGTGCCTGGAGTCCGAAACCAGGAGGGTGGATCAATCAGCCCCAGCATTTT	CAWSPKPGGWINQPQHF
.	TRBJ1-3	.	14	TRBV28	TGTGCCAGCAGAAAAGTGAGCTCTGGAAACACCATATATTTT	CASRKVSSGNTIYF